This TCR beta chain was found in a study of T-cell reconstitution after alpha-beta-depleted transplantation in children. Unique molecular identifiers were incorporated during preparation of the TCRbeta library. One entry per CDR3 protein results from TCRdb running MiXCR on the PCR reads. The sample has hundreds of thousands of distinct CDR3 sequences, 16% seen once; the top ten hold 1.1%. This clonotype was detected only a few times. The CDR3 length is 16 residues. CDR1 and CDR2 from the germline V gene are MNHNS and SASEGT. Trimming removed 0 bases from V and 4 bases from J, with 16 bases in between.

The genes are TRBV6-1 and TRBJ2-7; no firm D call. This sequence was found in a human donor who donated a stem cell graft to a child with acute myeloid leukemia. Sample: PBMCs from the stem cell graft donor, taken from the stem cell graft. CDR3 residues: CASSEALLGSGYEQYF. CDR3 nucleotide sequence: TGTGCCAGCAGTGAAGCGCTCCTAGGGTCGGGTTACGAGCAGTACTTC.